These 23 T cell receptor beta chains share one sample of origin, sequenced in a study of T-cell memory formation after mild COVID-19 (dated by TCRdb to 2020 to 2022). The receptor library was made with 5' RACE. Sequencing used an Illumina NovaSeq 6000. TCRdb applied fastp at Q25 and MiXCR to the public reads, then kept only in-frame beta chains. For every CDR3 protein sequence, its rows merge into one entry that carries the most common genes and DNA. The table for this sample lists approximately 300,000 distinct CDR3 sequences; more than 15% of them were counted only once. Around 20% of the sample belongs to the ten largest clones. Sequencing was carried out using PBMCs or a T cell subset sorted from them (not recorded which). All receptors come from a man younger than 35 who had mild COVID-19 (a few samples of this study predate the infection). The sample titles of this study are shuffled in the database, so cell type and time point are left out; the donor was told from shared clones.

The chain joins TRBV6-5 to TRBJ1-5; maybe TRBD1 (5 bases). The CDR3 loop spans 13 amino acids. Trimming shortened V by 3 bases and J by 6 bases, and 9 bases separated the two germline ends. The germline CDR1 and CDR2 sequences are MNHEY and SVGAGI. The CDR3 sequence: CASSYRTSQPQHF. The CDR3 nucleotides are TGTGCCAGCAGTTATCGGACAAGTCAGCCCCAGCATTTT.

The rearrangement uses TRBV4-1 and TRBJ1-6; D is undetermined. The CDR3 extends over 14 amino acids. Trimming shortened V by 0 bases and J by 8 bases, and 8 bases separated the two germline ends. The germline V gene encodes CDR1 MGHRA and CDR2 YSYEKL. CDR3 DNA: TGCGCCAGCAGCCAAGAGGGGAGATATTCACCCCTCCACTTT. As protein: CASSQEGRYSPLHF.

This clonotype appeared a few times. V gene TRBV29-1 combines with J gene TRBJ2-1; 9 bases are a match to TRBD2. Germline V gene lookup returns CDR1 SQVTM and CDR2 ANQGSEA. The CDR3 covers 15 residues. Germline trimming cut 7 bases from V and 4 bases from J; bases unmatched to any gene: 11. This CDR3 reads CSAVRRAGGYNEQFF. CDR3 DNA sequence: TGCAGCGCGGTCCGGCGAGCGGGGGGTTACAATGAGCAGTTCTTC.

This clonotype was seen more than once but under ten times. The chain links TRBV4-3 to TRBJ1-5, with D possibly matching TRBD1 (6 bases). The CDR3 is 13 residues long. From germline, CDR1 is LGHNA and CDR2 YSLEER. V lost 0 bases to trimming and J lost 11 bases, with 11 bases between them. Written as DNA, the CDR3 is TGCGCCAGCAGCCAAGATGGAGGGGGGACCCAGCATTTT. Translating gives CASSQDGGGTQHF.

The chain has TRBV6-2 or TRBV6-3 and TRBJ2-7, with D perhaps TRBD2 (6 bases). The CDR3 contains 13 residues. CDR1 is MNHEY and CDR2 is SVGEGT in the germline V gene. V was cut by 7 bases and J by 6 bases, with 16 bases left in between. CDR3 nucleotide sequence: TGTGCCAGCACCCCGGGGAGGCAGGCCGAGCAGTACTTC. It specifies CASTPGRQAEQYF.

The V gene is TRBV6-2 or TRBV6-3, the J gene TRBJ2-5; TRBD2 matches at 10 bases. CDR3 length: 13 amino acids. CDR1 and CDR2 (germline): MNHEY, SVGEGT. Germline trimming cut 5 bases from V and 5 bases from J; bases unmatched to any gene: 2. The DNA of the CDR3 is TGTGCCAGCAGTCAGCGGGGGGGGGAGACCCAGTACTTC. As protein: CASSQRGGETQYF.

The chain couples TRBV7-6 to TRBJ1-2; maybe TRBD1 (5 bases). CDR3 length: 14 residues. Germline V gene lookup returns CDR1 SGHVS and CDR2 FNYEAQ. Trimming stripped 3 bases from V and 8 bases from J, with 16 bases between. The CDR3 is CASSLTETSPGYTF. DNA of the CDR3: TGTGCCAGCAGCTTGACAGAGACCTCTCCCGGCTACACCTTC.

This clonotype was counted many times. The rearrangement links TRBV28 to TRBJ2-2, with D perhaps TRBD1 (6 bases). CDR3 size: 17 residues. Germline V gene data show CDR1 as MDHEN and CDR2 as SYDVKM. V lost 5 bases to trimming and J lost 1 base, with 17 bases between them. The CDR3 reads CASSPSAGAVNTGELFF. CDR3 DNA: TGTGCCAGCAGTCCCTCGGCAGGGGCCGTGAACACCGGGGAGCTGTTTTTT.

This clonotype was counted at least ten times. The CDR3 region is CASSVATGEADTQYF. The DNA of the CDR3 is TGTGCCAGCAGCGTAGCAACAGGGGAGGCAGATACGCAGTATTTT. This sequence joins TRBV9 and TRBJ2-3; D possibly corresponds to TRBD1 (7 bases). There are 15 residues in the CDR3. Germline CDR1 SGDLS, CDR2 YYNGEE. V dropped 0 bases and J dropped 4 bases, with 12 bases sitting between them.

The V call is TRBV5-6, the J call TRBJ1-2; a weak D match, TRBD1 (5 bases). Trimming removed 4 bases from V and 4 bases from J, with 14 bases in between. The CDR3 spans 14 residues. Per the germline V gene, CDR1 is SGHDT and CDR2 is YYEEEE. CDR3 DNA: TGTGCCAGCAGCCGTAGGCAGGGTTTCTATGGCTACACCTTC. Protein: CASSRRQGFYGYTF.

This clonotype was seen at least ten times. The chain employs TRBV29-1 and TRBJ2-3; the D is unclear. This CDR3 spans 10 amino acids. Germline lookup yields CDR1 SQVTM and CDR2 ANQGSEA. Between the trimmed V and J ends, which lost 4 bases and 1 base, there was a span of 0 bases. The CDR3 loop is CSVGTDTQYF. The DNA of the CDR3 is TGCAGCGTTGGCACAGATACGCAGTATTTT.

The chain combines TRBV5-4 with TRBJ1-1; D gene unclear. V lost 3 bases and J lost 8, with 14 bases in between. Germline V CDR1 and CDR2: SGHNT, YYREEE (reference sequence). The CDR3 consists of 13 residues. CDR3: CASSWWVGHEAFF. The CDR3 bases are TGTGCCAGCAGCTGGTGGGTAGGCCACGAAGCTTTCTTT.

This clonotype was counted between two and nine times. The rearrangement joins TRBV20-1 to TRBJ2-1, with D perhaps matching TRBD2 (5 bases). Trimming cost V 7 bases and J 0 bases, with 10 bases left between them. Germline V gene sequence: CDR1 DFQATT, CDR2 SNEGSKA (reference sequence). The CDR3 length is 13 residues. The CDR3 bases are TGCAGTGGTAGCGCTAGCTCCTACAATGAGCAGTTCTTC. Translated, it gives CSGSASSYNEQFF.

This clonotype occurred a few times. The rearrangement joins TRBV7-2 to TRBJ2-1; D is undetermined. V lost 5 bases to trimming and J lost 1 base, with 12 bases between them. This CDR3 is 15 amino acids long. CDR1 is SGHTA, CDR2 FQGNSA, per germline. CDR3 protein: CASSLRAISYNEQFF. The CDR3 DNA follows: TGTGCCAGCAGCCTCCGGGCCATATCCTACAATGAGCAGTTCTTC. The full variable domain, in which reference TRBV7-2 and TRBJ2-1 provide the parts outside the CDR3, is GAGVSQSPSNKVTEKGKDVELRCDPISGHTALYWYRQSLGQGLEFLIYFQGNSAPDKSGLPSDRFSAERTGGSVSTLTIQRTQQEDSAVYLCASSLRAISYNEQFFGPGTRLTVL.

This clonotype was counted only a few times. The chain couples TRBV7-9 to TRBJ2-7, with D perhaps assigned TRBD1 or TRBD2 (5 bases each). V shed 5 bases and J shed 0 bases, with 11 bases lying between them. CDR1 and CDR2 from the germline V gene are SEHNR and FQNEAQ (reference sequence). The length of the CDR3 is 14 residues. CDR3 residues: CASSGRESSYEQYF. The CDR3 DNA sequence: TGTGCCAGCAGCGGCAGGGAGAGCTCCTACGAGCAGTACTTC.

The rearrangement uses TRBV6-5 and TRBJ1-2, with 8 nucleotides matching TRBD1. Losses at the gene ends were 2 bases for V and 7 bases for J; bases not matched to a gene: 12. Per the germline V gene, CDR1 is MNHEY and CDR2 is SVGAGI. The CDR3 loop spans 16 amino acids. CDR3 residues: CASSYGADRVGSGYTF. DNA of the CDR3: TGTGCCAGCAGTTACGGGGCGGACAGGGTTGGATCTGGCTACACCTTC.

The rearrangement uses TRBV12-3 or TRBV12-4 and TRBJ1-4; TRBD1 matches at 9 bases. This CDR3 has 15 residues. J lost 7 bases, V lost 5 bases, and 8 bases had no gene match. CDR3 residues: CASSPRTGVAEKLFF. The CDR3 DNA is TGTGCCAGCAGTCCCCGGACAGGGGTGGCTGAAAAACTGTTTTTT.

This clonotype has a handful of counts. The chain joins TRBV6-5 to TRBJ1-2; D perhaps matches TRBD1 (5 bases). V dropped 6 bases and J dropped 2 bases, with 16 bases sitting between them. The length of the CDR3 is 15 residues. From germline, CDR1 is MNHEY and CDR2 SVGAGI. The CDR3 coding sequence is TGTGCCAGCAGACGCGACGGAGGGACCAACTATGGCTACACCTTC. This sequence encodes CASRRDGGTNYGYTF.

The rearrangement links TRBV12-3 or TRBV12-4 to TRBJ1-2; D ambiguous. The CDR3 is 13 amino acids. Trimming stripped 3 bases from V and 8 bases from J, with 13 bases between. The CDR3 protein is CASSLSQARGYTF. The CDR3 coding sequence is TGTGCCAGCAGTTTGAGCCAAGCTCGGGGCTACACCTTC.

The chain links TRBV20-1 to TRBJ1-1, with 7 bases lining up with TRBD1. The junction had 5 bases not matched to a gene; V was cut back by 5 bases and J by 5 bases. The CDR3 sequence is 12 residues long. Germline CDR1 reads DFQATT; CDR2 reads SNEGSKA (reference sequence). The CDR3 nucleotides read TGCAGTGCTTCAGGGGGGAGGACTGAAGCTTTCTTT. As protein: CSASGGRTEAFF.

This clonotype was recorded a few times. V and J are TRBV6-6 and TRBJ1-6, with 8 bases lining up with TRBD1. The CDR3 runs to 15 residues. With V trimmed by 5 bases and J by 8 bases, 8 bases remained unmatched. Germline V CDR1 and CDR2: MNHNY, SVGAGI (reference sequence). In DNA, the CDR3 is TGTGCCAGCAGTACGGGCCGACAGGGGTATTCACCCCTCCACTTT. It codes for CASSTGRQGYSPLHF.

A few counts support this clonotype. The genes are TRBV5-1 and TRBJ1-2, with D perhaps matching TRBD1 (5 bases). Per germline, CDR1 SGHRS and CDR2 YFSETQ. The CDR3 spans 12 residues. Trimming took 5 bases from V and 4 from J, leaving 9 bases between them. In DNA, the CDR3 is TGCGCCAGCAGTGAGGGGATCTATGGCTACACCTTC. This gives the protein CASSEGIYGYTF. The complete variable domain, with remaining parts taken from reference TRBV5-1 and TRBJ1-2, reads KAGVTQTPRYLIKTRGQQVTLSCSPISGHRSVSWYQQTPGQGLQFLFEYFSETQRNKGNFPGRFSGRQFSNSRSEMNVSTLELGDSALYLCASSEGIYGYTFGSGTRLTVV.

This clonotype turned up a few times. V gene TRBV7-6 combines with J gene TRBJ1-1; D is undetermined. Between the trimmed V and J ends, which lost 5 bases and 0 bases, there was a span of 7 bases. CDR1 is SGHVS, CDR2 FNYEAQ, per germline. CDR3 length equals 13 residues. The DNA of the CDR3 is TGTGCCAGCAGCACTACGGTGAACACTGAAGCTTTCTTT. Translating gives CASSTTVNTEAFF.